The present TCR beta chain was sequenced within a study of T cells in severe cutaneous drug reactions. The CDR3 extends over 15 amino acids. CDR1 is SQVTM, CDR2 ANQGSEA, per germline. Bulk and single-cell libraries used iRepertoire multiplex PCR with TCR subtype-specific primers. Bulk TCR beta libraries came from multiplex PCR with V, D, J primers. Following a re-call of the multiplex PCR reads, TCRdb has one entry per CDR3 protein and lacks DNA. This sample contains 10,000 or so distinct CDR3 sequences. Note on this clonotype: Its antigen is undetermined.

The study, taken as a whole, reports: In carbamazepine-induced Stevens-Johnson syndrome or toxic epidermal necrolysis, TRBV12-4 averaged about 32% in blister cells and roughly 5% in PBMC.

The donors had carbamazepine-induced Stevens-Johnson syndrome or toxic epidermal necrolysis. This chain joins TRBV29-1 and TRBJ2-1. The sequence came from a human donor with Stevens-Johnson syndrome, a severe cutaneous drug reaction. Sequencing was done on a sample of cells from a skin blister. CDR3 in amino acids: CSVRSPESSYNEQFF.